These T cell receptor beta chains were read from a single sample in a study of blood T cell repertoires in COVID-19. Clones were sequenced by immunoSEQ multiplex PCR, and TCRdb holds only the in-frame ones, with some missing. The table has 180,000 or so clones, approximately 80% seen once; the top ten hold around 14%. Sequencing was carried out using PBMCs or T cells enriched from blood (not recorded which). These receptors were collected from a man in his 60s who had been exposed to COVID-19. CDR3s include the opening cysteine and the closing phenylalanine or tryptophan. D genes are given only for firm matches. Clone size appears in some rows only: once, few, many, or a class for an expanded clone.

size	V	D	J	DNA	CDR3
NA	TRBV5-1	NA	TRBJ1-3	TGCGCCAGCAGCTTGGGAAGGGGTTTGGCTGGAAACACCATATATTTT	CASSLGRGLAGNTIYF
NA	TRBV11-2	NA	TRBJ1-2	TGTGCCAGCAGCTCCGGGGGAGGGCTTGGGATCTATGGCTACACCTTC	CASSSGGGLGIYGYTF
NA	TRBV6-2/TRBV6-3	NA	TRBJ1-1	TGTGCCAGCAGTTACAATCCGGGGGGGGCCAGCACTGAAGCTTTCTTT	CASSYNPGGASTEAFF
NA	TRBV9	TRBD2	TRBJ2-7	TGTGCCAGCAGCGCTGAGACTAGCGGGAGTTACGAGCAGTACTTC	CASSAETSGSYEQYF
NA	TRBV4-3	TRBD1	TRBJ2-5	TGCGCCAGCAGCCAATTAAGGGACAGGGCTGGAGAGACCCAGTACTTC	CASSQLRDRAGETQYF
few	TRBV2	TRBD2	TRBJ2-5	TGTGCCAGCCTGCGGGCTAGCGGGAGTATTGAGACCCAGTACTTC	CASLRASGSIETQYF
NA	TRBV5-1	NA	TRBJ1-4	TGCGCCAGCAGAAGTGCGGCAGACGGCAATGAAAAACTGTTTTTT	CASRSAADGNEKLFF
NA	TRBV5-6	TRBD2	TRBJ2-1	TGTGCCAGCAGCCGATCGGTGGGACTAGCGGGAGCGTACAATGAGCAGTTCTTC	CASSRSVGLAGAYNEQFF
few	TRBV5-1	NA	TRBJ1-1	TGCGCCAGCAGTAAGGAGGAGAACACTGAAGCTTTCTTT	CASSKEENTEAFF
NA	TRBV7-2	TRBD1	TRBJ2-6	TGTGCCAGCAGCTCTAGACGCGGGACAGGGGTATCTGGGGCCAACGTCCTGACTTTC	CASSSRRGTGVSGANVLTF
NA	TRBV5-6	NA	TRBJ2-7	TGTGCCAGCAGCACTTGGGGCCTGAGCTCCTACGAGCAGTACTTC	CASSTWGLSSYEQYF
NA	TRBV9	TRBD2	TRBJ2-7	TGTGCCAGCAGCGTAGATAGCGGGAGGTTCAACGAGCAGTACTTC	CASSVDSGRFNEQYF
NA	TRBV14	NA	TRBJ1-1	TGTGCCAGCAGCCAAGATCCCCAGGGTAAGGCTGAAGCTTTCTTT	CASSQDPQGKAEAFF
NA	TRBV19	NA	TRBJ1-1	TGTGCCAGTAGCCGACAGGTGGAAACTGAAGCTTTCTTT	CASSRQVETEAFF
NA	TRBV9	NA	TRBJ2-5	TGTGCCAGCAGCGTCAGCGGAGCGCAAGAGACCCAGTACTTC	CASSVSGAQETQYF
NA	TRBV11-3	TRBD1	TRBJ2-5	TGTGCCAGCAGCCCGGGGGACAGGGGAATAGAGACCCAGTACTTC	CASSPGDRGIETQYF
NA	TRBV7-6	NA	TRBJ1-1	TGTGCCAGCAGCTTAGGTGGGGGGATGAACACTGAAGCTTTCTTT	CASSLGGGMNTEAFF
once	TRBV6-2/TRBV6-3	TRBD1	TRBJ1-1	TGTGCCAGCAGTTTGGGACAGGGGTTCACTGAAGCTTTCTTT	CASSLGQGFTEAFF
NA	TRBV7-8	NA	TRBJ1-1	TGTGCCAGCAGCTTAGCCGGGAACACTGAAGCTTTCTTT	CASSLAGNTEAFF
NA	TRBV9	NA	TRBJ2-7	TGTGCCAGCAGCGTTACCGCGCGGGGCGCCTACGAGCAGTACTTC	CASSVTARGAYEQYF
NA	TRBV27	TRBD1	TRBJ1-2	TGTGCCAGCAGTCCCCCCCCAGGGGGCTATGGCTACACCTTC	CASSPPPGGYGYTF
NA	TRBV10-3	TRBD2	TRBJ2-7	TGTGCCATCAAGGCCGCGGGGGCCTACGAGCAGTACTTC	CAIKAAGAYEQYF
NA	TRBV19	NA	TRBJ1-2	TGTGCCAGTAGCACCCCCGGGGAGCCTCCAGACTATGGCTACACCTTC	CASSTPGEPPDYGYTF
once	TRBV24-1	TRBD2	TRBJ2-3	TGTGCCACCAGTGCAGCGGGACTAGCGGGAGGGCCTAATACGCAGTATTTT	CATSAAGLAGGPNTQYF
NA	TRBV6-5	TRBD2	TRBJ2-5	TGTGCCAGCATTAGACTAGCGGGTCAAGAGACCCAGTACTTC	CASIRLAGQETQYF
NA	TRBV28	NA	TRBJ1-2	TGTGCCAGCAGGTCGGACATCTTCTATGGCTACACCTTC	CASRSDIFYGYTF
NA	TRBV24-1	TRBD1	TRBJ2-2	TGTGCCACCAGTGATTTGAACAGGGGGCAGGACACCGGGGAGCTGTTTTTT	CATSDLNRGQDTGELFF
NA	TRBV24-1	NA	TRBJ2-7	TGTGCCACCAGTGATTTCCCCCAGGGAAGGTACGAGCAGTACTTC	CATSDFPQGRYEQYF
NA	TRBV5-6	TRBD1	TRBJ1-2	TGTGCCAGCAGCGACAGGGGGCTATATGGCTACACCTTC	CASSDRGLYGYTF
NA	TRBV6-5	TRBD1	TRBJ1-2	TGTGCCAGCAGGGGGACAGGGAACGGCTACACCTTC	CASRGTGNGYTF
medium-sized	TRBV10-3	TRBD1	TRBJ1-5	TGTGCCATCGGGACAGGGGATAGCAATCAGCCCCAGCATTTT	CAIGTGDSNQPQHF
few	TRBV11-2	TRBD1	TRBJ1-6	TGTGCCAGCAGCCCCTCGGGACAGTATAATTCACCCCTCCACTTT	CASSPSGQYNSPLHF
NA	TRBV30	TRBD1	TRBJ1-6	TGTGCCTGGGGACAGGTTCGCTCCTATAATTCACCCCTCCACTTT	CAWGQVRSYNSPLHF
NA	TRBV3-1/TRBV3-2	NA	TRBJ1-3	TGTGCCAGCAGCCAGATTCTTATGTATAGTGGAAACACCATATATTTT	CASSQILMYSGNTIYF
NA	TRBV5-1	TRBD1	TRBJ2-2	TGCGCCAGCAGCTTGGCCCAGGGGGCCGGGGAGCTGTTTTTT	CASSLAQGAGELFF